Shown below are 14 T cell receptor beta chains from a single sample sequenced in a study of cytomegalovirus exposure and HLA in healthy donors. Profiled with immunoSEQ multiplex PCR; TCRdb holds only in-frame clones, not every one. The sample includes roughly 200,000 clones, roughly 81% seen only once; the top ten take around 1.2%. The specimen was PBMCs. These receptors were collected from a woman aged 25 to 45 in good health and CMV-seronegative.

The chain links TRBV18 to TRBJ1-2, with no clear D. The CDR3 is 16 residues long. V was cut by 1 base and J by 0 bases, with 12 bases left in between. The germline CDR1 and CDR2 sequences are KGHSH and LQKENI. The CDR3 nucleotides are TGTGCCAGCTCACCACTTGTAACACACACTAACTATGGCTACACCTTC. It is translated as CASSPLVTHTNYGYTF.

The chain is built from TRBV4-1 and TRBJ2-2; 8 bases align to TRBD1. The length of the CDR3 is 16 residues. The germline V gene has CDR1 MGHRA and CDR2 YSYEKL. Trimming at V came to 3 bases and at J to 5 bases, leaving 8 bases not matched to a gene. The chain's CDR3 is CASSQKQGVKTGELFF. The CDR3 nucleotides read TGCGCCAGCAGCCAGAAACAGGGGGTTAAGACCGGGGAGCTGTTTTTT.

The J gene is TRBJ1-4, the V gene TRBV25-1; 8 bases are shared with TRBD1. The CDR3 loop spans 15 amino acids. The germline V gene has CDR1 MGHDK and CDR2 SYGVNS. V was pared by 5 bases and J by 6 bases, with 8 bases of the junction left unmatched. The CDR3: CASSRLGQGYEKLFF. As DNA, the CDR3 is TGTGCCAGCAGTAGGCTTGGACAGGGTTATGAAAAACTGTTTTTT.

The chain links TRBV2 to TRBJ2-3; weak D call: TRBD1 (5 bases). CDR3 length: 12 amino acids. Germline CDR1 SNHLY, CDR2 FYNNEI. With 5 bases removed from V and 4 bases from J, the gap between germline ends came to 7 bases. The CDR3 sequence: CASSRQSDTQYF. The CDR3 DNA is TGTGCCAGCAGTAGACAGTCAGATACGCAGTATTTT.

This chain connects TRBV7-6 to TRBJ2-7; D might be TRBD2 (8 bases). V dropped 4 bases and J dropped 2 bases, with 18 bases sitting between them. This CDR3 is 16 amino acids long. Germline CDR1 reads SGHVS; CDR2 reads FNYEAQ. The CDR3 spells CASSSRGTRITYEQYF. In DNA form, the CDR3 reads TGTGCCAGCAGCTCCAGGGGGACTAGGATCACCTACGAGCAGTACTTC. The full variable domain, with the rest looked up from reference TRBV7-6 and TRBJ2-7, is GAGVSQSPRYKVTKRGQDVALRCDPISGHVSLYWYRQALGQGPEFLTYFNYEAQQDKSGLPNDRFSAERPEGSISTLTIQRTEQRDSAMYRCASSSRGTRITYEQYFGPGTRLTVT.

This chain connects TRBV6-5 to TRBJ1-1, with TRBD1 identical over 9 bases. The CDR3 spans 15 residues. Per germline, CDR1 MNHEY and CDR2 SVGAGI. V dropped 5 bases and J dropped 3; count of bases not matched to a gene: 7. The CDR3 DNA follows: TGTGCCAGCAGTAGGGCGACAGGGGGATACACTGAAGCTTTCTTT. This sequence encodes CASSRATGGYTEAFF.

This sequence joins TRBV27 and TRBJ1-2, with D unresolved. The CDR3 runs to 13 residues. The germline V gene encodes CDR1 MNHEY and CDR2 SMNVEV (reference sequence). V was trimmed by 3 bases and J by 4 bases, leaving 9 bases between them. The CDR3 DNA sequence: TGTGCCAGCAGTTTTCGACGGGGCTATGGCTACACCTTC. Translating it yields CASSFRRGYGYTF.

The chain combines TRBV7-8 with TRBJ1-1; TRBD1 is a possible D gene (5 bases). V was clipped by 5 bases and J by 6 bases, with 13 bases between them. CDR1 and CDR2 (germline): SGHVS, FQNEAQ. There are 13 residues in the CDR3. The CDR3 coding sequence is TGTGCCAGCAGCCAGCAGGGTGGGGCTGAAGCTTTCTTT. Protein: CASSQQGGAEAFF. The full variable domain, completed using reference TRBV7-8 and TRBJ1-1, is GAGVSQSPRYKVAKRGQDVALRCDPISGHVSLFWYQQALGQGPEFLTYFQNEAQLDKSGLPSDRFFAERPEGSVSTLKIQRTQQEDSAVYLCASSQQGGAEAFFGQGTRLTVV.

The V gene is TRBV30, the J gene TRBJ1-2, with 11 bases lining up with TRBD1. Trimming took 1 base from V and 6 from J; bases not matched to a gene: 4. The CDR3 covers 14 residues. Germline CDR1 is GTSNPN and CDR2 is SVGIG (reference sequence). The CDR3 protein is CAWSGGQGADGYTF. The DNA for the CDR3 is TGTGCCTGGAGTGGTGGACAGGGGGCCGATGGCTACACCTTC.

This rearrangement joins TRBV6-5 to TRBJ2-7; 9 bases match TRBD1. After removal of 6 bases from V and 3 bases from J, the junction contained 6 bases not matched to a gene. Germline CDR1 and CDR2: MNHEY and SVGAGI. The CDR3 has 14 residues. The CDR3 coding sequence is TGTGCCAGCAGGTGGGGACAGGGAGACTACGAGCAGTACTTC. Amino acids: CASRWGQGDYEQYF.

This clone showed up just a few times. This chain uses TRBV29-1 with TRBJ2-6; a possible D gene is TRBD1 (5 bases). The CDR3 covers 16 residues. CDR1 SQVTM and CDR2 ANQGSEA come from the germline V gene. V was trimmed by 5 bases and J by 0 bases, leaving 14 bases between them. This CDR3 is CSVSTVWGSGANVLTF. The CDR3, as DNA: TGCAGCGTTTCGACAGTCTGGGGCTCTGGGGCCAACGTCCTGACTTTC.

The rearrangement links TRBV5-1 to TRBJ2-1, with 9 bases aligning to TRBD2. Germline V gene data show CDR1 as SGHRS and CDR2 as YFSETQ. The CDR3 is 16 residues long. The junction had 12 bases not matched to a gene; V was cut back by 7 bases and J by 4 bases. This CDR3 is CASRPGGGAMYNEQFF. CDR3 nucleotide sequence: TGCGCCAGCCGTCCGGGCGGGGGGGCCATGTACAATGAGCAGTTCTTC.

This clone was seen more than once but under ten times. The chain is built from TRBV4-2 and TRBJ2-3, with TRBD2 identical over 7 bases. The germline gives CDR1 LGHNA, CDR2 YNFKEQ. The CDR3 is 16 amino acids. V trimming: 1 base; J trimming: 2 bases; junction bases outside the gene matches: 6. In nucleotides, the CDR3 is TGTGCCAGCAGCCAAGTCGGCGGGAGTACCACAGATACGCAGTATTTT. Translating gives CASSQVGGSTTDTQYF.

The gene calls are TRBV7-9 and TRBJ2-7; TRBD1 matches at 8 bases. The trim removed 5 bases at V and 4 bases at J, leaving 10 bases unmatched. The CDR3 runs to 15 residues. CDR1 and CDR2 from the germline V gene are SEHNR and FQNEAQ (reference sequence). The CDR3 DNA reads TGTGCCAGCAGCCCCCCTGGACAGGGTGTGTACGAGCAGTACTTC. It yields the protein CASSPPGQGVYEQYF. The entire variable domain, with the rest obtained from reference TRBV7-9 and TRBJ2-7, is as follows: DTGVSQNPRHKITKRGQNVTFRCDPISEHNRLYWYRQTLGQGPEFLTYFQNEAQLEKSRLLSDRFSAERPKGSFSTLEIQRTEQGDSAMYLCASSPPGQGVYEQYFGPGTRLTVT.